This T cell receptor (beta chain) was found in a study of blood T cells in healthy people across ages. PCR was performed a second time for about 7 to 12 cycles using a sample-barcoded 5' primer and a J-beta primer mix. From the 5' RACE reads, TCRdb called clonotypes with MiXCR, one entry per CDR3 protein. The table has approximately 960,000 distinct CDR3 sequences, almost 30% seen once. This clonotype was counted a few times. At one boundary the junction diverges from the germline segment, which might be a read error. The CDR3 loop spans 12 amino acids. These data are also associated with another study on T cells of mothers and their children.

The V call is TRBV12-3 or TRBV12-4, the J call TRBJ2-7; TRBD1 is a possible D gene (6 bases). Sequenced: blood. The TCR comes from a woman aged 35 to 49 in good health. The CDR3, as DNA: TGTGCCAACAGTAAGACAGGCTACGAGCAGTACTTC. This translates into CANSKTGYEQYF.